The 8 T cell receptor beta chains presented below share a single source sample, sequenced in a study of blood T cell repertoires in COVID-19. TCRdb's table, derived via immunoSEQ multiplex PCR, lists solely in-frame clones and lacks some. The repertoire holds around 160,000 clones, 75% to 80% seen once, with approximately 13% in the top ten. Sample: peripheral blood. These receptors were obtained from a woman older than 75 with acute or convalescent COVID-19.

The chain has TRBV4-1 and TRBJ2-3; D is possibly TRBD2 (5 bases). V lost 7 bases to trimming and J lost 1 base, with 15 bases between them. Germline lookup yields CDR1 MGHRA and CDR2 YSYEKL. The CDR3 is made up of 15 amino acids. CDR3 residues: CASNSGRSGTDTQYF. The CDR3 coding sequence is TGCGCCAGCAACAGCGGTCGTAGTGGCACAGATACGCAGTATTTT.

The chain employs TRBV18 and TRBJ2-2; TRBD1 might be the D (6 bases). Germline V gene lookup returns CDR1 KGHSH and CDR2 LQKENI. The germline V and J ends were trimmed by 4 bases and 1 base, with 13 bases remaining between them. The CDR3 covers 16 residues. The DNA of the CDR3 is TGTGCCAGCTCACAAAACCAGGGGCTGAACACCGGGGAGCTGTTTTTT. Translating gives CASSQNQGLNTGELFF.

This chain joins TRBV2 and TRBJ2-3; D possibly corresponds to TRBD2 (7 bases). This CDR3 is built from 16 residues. The V end lost 3 bases, the J end lost 2 bases, and 15 bases lay between the germline ends. Germline V gene sequence: CDR1 SNHLY, CDR2 FYNNEI. DNA of the CDR3: TGTGCCAGCAGTGATAATTTGCGGGGGCCCACAGATACGCAGTATTTT. As protein: CASSDNLRGPTDTQYF.

This clone was seen a single time. The chain is built from TRBV6-5 and TRBJ2-1; 10 bases map to TRBD1. This CDR3 comprises 13 residues. Unmatched junction bases numbered 4, after V lost 6 bases and J lost 8 bases. Germline-derived CDR1 and CDR2 are MNHEY and SVGAGI. CDR3 in DNA: TGTGCCAGCAGCCAGGGACAGGGGTATGAGCAGTTCTTC. As protein: CASSQGQGYEQFF.

The chain combines TRBV24-1 with TRBJ2-1; 9 bases line up with TRBD1. The CDR3 extends over 13 amino acids. The V and J ends lost 8 bases and 6 bases, in that order; junction bases with no gene match: 4. CDR1 and CDR2 from the germline V gene are KGHDR and SFDVKD. CDR3 region: CATMGQGPNEQFF. The CDR3 coding sequence is TGTGCCACCATGGGACAGGGCCCCAATGAGCAGTTCTTC.

As DNA, the CDR3 is TGTGCCAGCGCAGCGGGACTAGCTGAGACCCAGTACTTC. Amino acid sequence: CASAAGLAETQYF. The chain links TRBV18 to TRBJ2-5, with 9 bases lining up with TRBD2. Germline values: CDR1 KGHSH, CDR2 LQKENI. The CDR3 length is 13 residues. V gave up 8 bases and J gave up 5 bases; unmatched junction bases: 6.

This chain joins TRBV5-8 and TRBJ1-5; 7 positions agree with TRBD1. This CDR3 region has 17 residues. Germline CDR1 SGHTS, CDR2 YDEGEE. J lost 0 bases, V lost 3 bases, and 9 bases had no gene match. CDR3 sequence (DNA): TGTGCCAGCAGCTCGGGCGTGACAGGGTATAGCAATCAGCCCCAGCATTTT. Its protein is CASSSGVTGYSNQPQHF.

The V call is TRBV30, the J call TRBJ1-1; D is unresolved. The CDR3 is 12 residues long. Germline V gene lookup returns CDR1 GTSNPN and CDR2 SVGIG (reference sequence). Between the trimmed V and J ends, which lost 2 bases and 7 bases, there was a span of 11 bases. CDR3 protein: CAWSTVALEAFF. CDR3 DNA: TGTGCCTGGAGTACAGTCGCGCTTGAAGCTTTCTTT.